The rows below give T cell receptor beta chains drawn from one sample of a study of cytomegalovirus exposure and HLA in healthy donors. Only in-frame clones appear in the TCRdb table, and some are missing; sequencing was by immunoSEQ multiplex PCR. This table holds 250,000 or so clones, roughly 84% found once. Sequences were obtained from PBMCs. The receptor source for this set is a man younger than 35 in good health and CMV-seropositive. CDR3s include the opening cysteine and the closing phenylalanine or tryptophan. D genes are given only for firm matches. Clone sizes are given selectively: once, few, many, or a class where the clone is expanded.

j_gene | abundance | d_gene | v_gene | CDR3nt | CDR3aa
TRBJ2-1 | - | - | TRBV15 | TGTGCCACCAGCAGAGATCATGTGGGCTTGGGGGAGCAGTTCTTC | CATSRDHVGLGEQFF
TRBJ2-1 | - | - | TRBV5-6 | TGTGCCAGCAGCTTGCCCCCTGGGAGGTATGAGCAGTTCTTC | CASSLPPGRYEQFF
TRBJ2-7 | - | - | TRBV4-1 | TGCGCCAGCAGCCAAGGGCTAAATTGGAAGGGCGAGCAGTACTTC | CASSQGLNWKGEQYF
TRBJ2-3 | - | - | TRBV5-1 | TGCGCCAGCAGCTTGGCTTTGGGTAAGGGCACAGATACGCAGTATTTT | CASSLALGKGTDTQYF
TRBJ2-6 | - | - | TRBV28 | TGTGCCAGCACCAGTTGGGGGCCTGGGGCCAACGTCCTGACTTTC | CASTSWGPGANVLTF
TRBJ2-7 | - | - | TRBV5-6 | TGTGCCAGCAGCTTAATGGGTTCCTACGAGCAGTACTTC | CASSLMGSYEQYF
TRBJ2-7 | - | - | TRBV11-2 | TGTGCCAGCAGGAGTGAGCGGGCCAATCGCTACGAGCAGTACTTC | CASRSERANRYEQYF
TRBJ2-7 | - | TRBD1 | TRBV7-2 | TGTGCCAGCAGGCCGGGACAGGCCTTAACCTACGAGCAGTACTTC | CASRPGQALTYEQYF
TRBJ1-4 | - | - | TRBV14 | TGTGCCAGCAGCCGGGAGGAAAATAATGAAAAACTGTTTTTT | CASSREENNEKLFF
TRBJ2-7 | - | TRBD1 | TRBV6-1 | TGTGCCAGCAGTGTATGGACAGGGAGGACCTACGAGCAGTACTTC | CASSVWTGRTYEQYF
TRBJ2-2 | - | - | TRBV28 | TGTGCCAGCAGTACTCAGGGGCTCCGGGAGCTGTTTTTT | CASSTQGLRELFF
TRBJ1-1 | - | - | TRBV5-1 | TGCGCCAGCAGCTTTCCGGATAACACTGAAGCTTTCTTT | CASSFPDNTEAFF
TRBJ2-7 | once | TRBD2 | TRBV5-1 | TGCGCCAGCAGCTTGGTAGGTTCTAGCGGGAACGAGCAGTACTTC | CASSLVGSSGNEQYF
TRBJ1-5 | - | - | TRBV4-3 | TGCGCCAGCAGCCAAGATCGAACAGGGAGACATCAGCCCCAGCATTTT | CASSQDRTGRHQPQHF
TRBJ2-5 | - | - | TRBV6-5 | TGTGCCAGCAGTTTTAGCGGCCAGGAAGAGACCCAGTACTTC | CASSFSGQEETQYF
TRBJ1-2 | - | TRBD1 | TRBV7-2 | TGTGCCAGCAGCGACACAGGGGGAATCCATGGCTACACCTTC | CASSDTGGIHGYTF
TRBJ1-1 | - | - | TRBV27 | TGTGCCAGCAGTTTAGGTCAGTACACTGAAGCTTTCTTT | CASSLGQYTEAFF
TRBJ2-3 | - | - | TRBV9 | TGTGCCAGCAGCGCCCGCGGGGAGTTCACAGATACGCAGTATTTT | CASSARGEFTDTQYF
TRBJ1-2 | few | - | TRBV5-1 | TGCGCCAGCAGCAAGCCGGACGGGCTCCGAAGTGGCTACACCTTC | CASSKPDGLRSGYTF
TRBJ1-1 | once | TRBD1 | TRBV11-3 | TGTGCCAGCAGTCGAATCGGGACAGGGACGTCTGAAGCTTTCTTT | CASSRIGTGTSEAFF
TRBJ2-5 | - | - | TRBV7-9 | TGTGCCAGCAGCCCGTTGAGGTCCCAAGAGACCCAGTACTTC | CASSPLRSQETQYF